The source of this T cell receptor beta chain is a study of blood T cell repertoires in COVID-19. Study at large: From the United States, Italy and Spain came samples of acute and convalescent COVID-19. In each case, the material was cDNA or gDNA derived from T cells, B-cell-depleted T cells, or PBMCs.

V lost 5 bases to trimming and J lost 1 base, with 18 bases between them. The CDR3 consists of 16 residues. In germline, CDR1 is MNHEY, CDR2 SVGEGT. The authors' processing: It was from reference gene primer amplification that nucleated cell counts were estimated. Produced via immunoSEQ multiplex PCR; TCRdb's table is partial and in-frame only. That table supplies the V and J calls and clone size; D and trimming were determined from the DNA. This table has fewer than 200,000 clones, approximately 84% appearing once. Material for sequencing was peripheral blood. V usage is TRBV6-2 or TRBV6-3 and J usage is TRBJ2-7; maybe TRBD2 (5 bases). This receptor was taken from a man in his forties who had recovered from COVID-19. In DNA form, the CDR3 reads TGTGCCAGCAGTCGACCCACTAGTCCTATATCCTACGAGCAGTACTTC. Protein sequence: CASSRPTSPISYEQYF.